This entry lists 8 T cell receptor beta chains sequenced from one sample in a study of quantifying T cell responses using KT2 cells. The wider study: RNA was reverse transcribed with TCR alpha and beta constant-region primers.

An oligo carrying a UMI was ligated to the cDNA 3' end. An equimolar mix of RC1.1 and RC1.2 primed the beta chain across TRBC1 and TRBC2. TCRdb re-derived calls from the UMI-ligation and nested PCR reads in MiXCR, one entry per CDR3 protein. This table holds 40,000 to 55,000 distinct CDR3 sequences, around a tenth found once. The source material was PBMCs spiked with cells of the T cell clone KT2. The receptors derive from a human donor.

This clonotype was recorded many times. This chain links TRBV27 with TRBJ2-3; no clear D. V was trimmed by 7 bases and J by 0 bases, leaving 17 bases between them. CDR3 length: 16 amino acids. Germline loops: CDR1 MNHEY, CDR2 SMNVEV (reference sequence). CDR3 sequence (DNA): TGTGCCAGCAAAGAACAACCCAAACTCAGCACAGATACGCAGTATTTT. It translates to CASKEQPKLSTDTQYF.

This clonotype was observed a few times. The chain joins TRBV12-5 to TRBJ2-4, with 7 positions matching TRBD2. CDR3 length equals 20 residues. CDR1 is LGHNT and CDR2 is FRNRAP in the germline V gene. V lost 3 bases to trimming and J lost 0 bases; unmatched junction nucleotides: 17. The CDR3 coding sequence is TGTGCTAGTGGTTTCCGGGGGGACGTGGGGGAGTCGGGAGCCAAAAACATTCAGTACTTC. Translated, it gives CASGFRGDVGESGAKNIQYF.

This clonotype came up a few times. The rearrangement joins TRBV6-6 to TRBJ1-1; D ambiguous. The CDR3 consists of 13 residues. In germline, CDR1 is MNHNY, CDR2 SVGAGI (reference sequence). V was clipped by 2 bases and J by 11 bases, with 15 bases between them. CDR3: CASSYPSEPGAFF. The CDR3 DNA follows: TGTGCCAGCAGTTACCCCTCGGAACCCGGGGCTTTCTTT.

This clonotype was recorded a few times. This chain uses TRBV18 with TRBJ2-3; 12 bases agree with TRBD1. CDR3 length: 17 amino acids. Trimming removed 2 bases from V and 2 bases from J; junction bases left unmatched: 5. Germline V CDR1 and CDR2: KGHSH, LQKENI. DNA for the CDR3: TGTGCCAGCTCACCAGTTGGGACAGGGGGCTTCACAGATACGCAGTATTTT. This translates into CASSPVGTGGFTDTQYF.

This clonotype has only a few counts. The V and J genes are TRBV12-3 or TRBV12-4 and TRBJ1-2; no firm D call. The CDR3 consists of 12 residues. V was cut by 4 bases and J by 9 bases, with 12 bases left in between. The DNA of the CDR3 is TGTGCCAGCAGTTCAAACCCGAAGAGCTACACCTTC. The encoded protein is CASSSNPKSYTF.

This clonotype was observed many times. The V and J genes are TRBV29-1 and TRBJ2-3; no clear D. The CDR3 totals 13 residues. Germline CDR1 SQVTM, CDR2 ANQGSEA. V lost 7 bases to trimming and J lost 5 bases, with 16 bases between them. CDR3: CSAHDTAGDTQYF. CDR3 DNA sequence: TGCAGCGCACACGATACTGCCGGAGATACGCAGTATTTT.

The sample holds many counts of this clonotype. The V and J genes are TRBV29-1 and TRBJ1-2; 11 nucleotides line up with TRBD1. Trimming at V came to 4 bases and at J to 6 bases, leaving 10 bases not matched to a gene. The CDR3 runs 15 residues. Germline CDR1 reads SQVTM; CDR2 reads ANQGSEA. The CDR3 protein is CSVGAERDRGDGYTF. The CDR3, as DNA: TGCAGCGTTGGGGCCGAGAGGGACAGGGGGGATGGCTACACCTTC.

This clonotype was counted ten times or more. The V gene is TRBV29-1, the J gene TRBJ1-1, with D unclear. There are 13 residues in the CDR3. Per the germline V gene, CDR1 is SQVTM and CDR2 is ANQGSEA. V was cut by 4 bases and J by 1 base, with 10 bases left in between. CDR3 nucleotides: TGCAGCGTTGTTGCGGGTGCGAACACTGAAGCTTTCTTT. Residues: CSVVAGANTEAFF.